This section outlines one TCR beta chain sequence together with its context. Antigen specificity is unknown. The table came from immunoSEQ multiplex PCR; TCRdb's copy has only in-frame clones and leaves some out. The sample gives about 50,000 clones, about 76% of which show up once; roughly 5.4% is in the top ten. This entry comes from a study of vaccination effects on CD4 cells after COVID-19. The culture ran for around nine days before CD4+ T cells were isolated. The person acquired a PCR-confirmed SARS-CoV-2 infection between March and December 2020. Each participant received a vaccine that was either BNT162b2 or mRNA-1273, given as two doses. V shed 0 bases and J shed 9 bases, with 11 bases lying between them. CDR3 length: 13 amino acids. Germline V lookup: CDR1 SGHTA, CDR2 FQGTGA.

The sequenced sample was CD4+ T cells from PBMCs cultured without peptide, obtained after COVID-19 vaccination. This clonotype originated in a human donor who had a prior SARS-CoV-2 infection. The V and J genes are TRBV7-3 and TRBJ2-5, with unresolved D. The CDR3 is CASSLTSAGPQYF. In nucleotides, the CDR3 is TGTGCCAGCAGCTTAACCTCCGCTGGTCCCCAGTACTTC.